Below, 15 T cell receptor beta chains from the same sample are listed, as sequenced in a study of cytomegalovirus exposure and HLA in healthy donors. The PCR had 60 Vbeta and 13 Jbeta primers. Some clones are missing from TCRdb's copy, which holds only in-frame ones; the method was immunoSEQ multiplex PCR. Here the sample spans about 280,000 clones, roughly 90% being singletons. The sequencing sample was made of PBMCs. All receptors come from a woman aged 18-35 years in good health and CMV-seronegative.

J is TRBJ2-1 and V is TRBV19, with TRBD1 as a possible D gene (6 bases). CDR3 length: 12 amino acids. The germline CDR1 and CDR2 sequences are LNHDA and SQIVND (reference sequence). CDR3 loop: CASGGIGNEQFF. As DNA, the CDR3 is TGTGCGAGTGGGGGCATCGGCAATGAGCAGTTCTTC.

The J gene is TRBJ1-1, the V gene TRBV6-5, with 7 bases matching TRBD1. The ends lost 6 bases at V and 2 bases at J; junction bases unmatched: 9. Germline assignment: CDR1 MNHEY and CDR2 SVGAGI. This CDR3 spans 15 amino acids. CDR3 sequence reads: CASSQDRVGNTEAFF. The CDR3, as DNA: TGTGCCAGCAGCCAAGACAGGGTCGGCAACACTGAAGCTTTCTTT.

The rearrangement uses TRBV9 and TRBJ2-3; possible D gene TRBD1, 5 bases. CDR1 and CDR2 from the germline V gene are SGDLS and YYNGEE. The CDR3 is made up of 15 amino acids. Trimming shortened V by 0 bases and J by 2 bases, and 10 bases separated the two germline ends. The CDR3, as DNA: TGTGCCAGCAGCGTAGTCGGCAGGGCCACAGATACGCAGTATTTT. Translated, it gives CASSVVGRATDTQYF.

The chain combines TRBV10-1 with TRBJ2-7, with 9 positions matching TRBD1. V was clipped by 6 bases and J by 6 bases; unmatched bases: 6. The length of the CDR3 is 13 residues. CDR1 is WNHNN and CDR2 is SYGVQD in the germline V gene (reference sequence). The CDR3 nucleotides read TGCGCCAGCAGCTCCGGGACAGGGTTCGAGCAGTACTTC. This gives the protein CASSSGTGFEQYF.

The J gene is TRBJ2-1, the V gene TRBV9, with TRBD1 as a possible D gene (7 bases). The CDR3 is 18 amino acids. Germline CDR1 SGDLS, CDR2 YYNGEE. Trimming took off 0 bases at V and 4 bases at J, with 20 bases between the two ends. The CDR3 here is CASSVVVTYQGGYNEQFF. The CDR3 DNA is TGTGCCAGCAGCGTAGTAGTTACTTACCAGGGGGGTTACAATGAGCAGTTCTTC.

This clone was observed a handful of times. The J gene is TRBJ1-2, the V gene TRBV25-1; 9 nucleotides agree with TRBD1. In germline, CDR1 is MGHDK, CDR2 SYGVNS. The CDR3 spans 14 residues. The V gene end was trimmed by 8 bases and the J gene end by 4 bases; junction bases not matched to a gene: 8. The CDR3 loop reads CASAAQGAGYGYTF. In DNA form, the CDR3 reads TGTGCCAGCGCAGCACAGGGGGCTGGCTATGGCTACACCTTC.

The chain carries TRBV11-2 and TRBJ1-2, with 7 bases aligning to TRBD1. Germline CDR1 and CDR2: SGHAT and FQNNGV. The CDR3 sequence is 13 residues long. Germline trimming cut 8 bases from V and 6 bases from J; bases unmatched to any gene: 9. CDR3 sequence (DNA): TGTGCCAGCGAACAGGGGTGGCGGGATGGCTACACCTTC. Protein sequence: CASEQGWRDGYTF.

The chain is built from TRBV6-5 and TRBJ2-2; D unresolved. This CDR3 region has 15 residues. The germline gives CDR1 MNHEY, CDR2 SVGAGI. Trimming shortened V by 6 bases and J by 2 bases, and 13 bases separated the two germline ends. CDR3 in DNA: TGTGCCAGCAGGCCCAACTATCTAAACACCGGGGAGCTGTTTTTT. Translated, it gives CASRPNYLNTGELFF.

This chain's CDR3 is CASNGGPSANTEAFF. The CDR3 DNA follows: TGTGCCAGCAACGGGGGGCCATCAGCGAACACTGAAGCTTTCTTT. The V gene is TRBV2, the J gene TRBJ1-1; D perhaps matches TRBD1 (6 bases). Trimming removed 7 bases at V and 1 base at J, with 16 bases between. CDR1 is SNHLY, CDR2 FYNNEI, per germline. The CDR3 spans 15 residues.

The genes are TRBV30 and TRBJ1-5; D unclear. Germline V gives CDR1 GTSNPN, CDR2 SVGIG (reference sequence). The CDR3 is made up of 14 amino acids. V lost 4 bases, J lost 3 bases, and 13 bases lay in between. Here the CDR3 reads CAWTDGGTNQPQHF. DNA for the CDR3: TGTGCCTGGACGGACGGAGGCACCAATCAGCCCCAGCATTTT.

A few counts support this clone. This chain joins TRBV19 and TRBJ2-5, with D perhaps TRBD2 (6 bases). This CDR3 contains 16 residues. The germline gives CDR1 LNHDA, CDR2 SQIVND (reference sequence). The V end lost 3 bases, the J end lost 7 bases, and 21 bases lay between the germline ends. CDR3 DNA sequence: TGTGCCAGTAGTATTGATTCAACTGGGGGGTTCGGGACCCAGTACTTC. It codes for CASSIDSTGGFGTQYF.

This clone was recorded a few times. This chain joins TRBV9 and TRBJ1-6, with 9 bases matching TRBD1. The V gene's germline CDR1 is SGDLS and CDR2 YYNGEE. The V and J ends lost 4 bases and 10 bases, in that order; junction bases with no gene match: 9. This CDR3 has 15 amino acids. The CDR3 loop reads CASSPAGQGLSPLHF. The CDR3 coding sequence is TGTGCCAGCAGCCCCGCGGGACAGGGACTATCACCCCTCCACTTT.

This clone was recorded once. V usage is TRBV6-5 and J usage is TRBJ2-7; D possibly corresponds to TRBD1 (6 bases). This CDR3 comprises 15 residues. V lost 0 bases and J lost 1, with 10 bases in between. The germline CDR1 and CDR2 sequences are MNHEY and SVGAGI. CDR3 in DNA: TGTGCCAGCAGTTACTCCTTAGGGGGATCCTACGAGCAGTACTTC. As protein: CASSYSLGGSYEQYF.

Notes on this clone: Within the sample, other DNA sequences also encode this same CDR3. The rearrangement links TRBV9 to TRBJ1-2; 10 bases align to TRBD1. V was pared by 3 bases and J by 1 base, with 3 bases of the junction left unmatched. There are 15 residues in the CDR3. The germline CDR1 and CDR2 sequences are SGDLS and YYNGEE. This CDR3 reads CASSAGTGVNYGYTF. The DNA of the CDR3 is TGTGCCAGCAGCGCCGGGACAGGGGTTAACTATGGCTACACCTTC. Full variable domain (outside the CDR3, taken from reference TRBV9 and TRBJ1-2): DSGVTQTPKHLITATGQRVTLRCSPRSGDLSVYWYQQSLDQGLQFLIQYYNGEERAKGNILERFSAQQFPDLHSELNLSSLELGDSALYFCASSAGTGVNYGYTFGSGTRLTVV.

The CDR3 reads CASSLGVGRGDHQETQYF. Written as DNA, the CDR3 is TGTGCCAGCAGTTTGGGGGTAGGACGGGGGGACCACCAAGAGACCCAGTACTTC. The gene calls are TRBV27 and TRBJ2-5; TRBD2 matches 7 bases. The CDR3 loop spans 18 amino acids. V lost 3 bases and J lost 0; bases outside the gene matches: 13. Germline CDR1 is MNHEY and CDR2 is SMNVEV (reference sequence).